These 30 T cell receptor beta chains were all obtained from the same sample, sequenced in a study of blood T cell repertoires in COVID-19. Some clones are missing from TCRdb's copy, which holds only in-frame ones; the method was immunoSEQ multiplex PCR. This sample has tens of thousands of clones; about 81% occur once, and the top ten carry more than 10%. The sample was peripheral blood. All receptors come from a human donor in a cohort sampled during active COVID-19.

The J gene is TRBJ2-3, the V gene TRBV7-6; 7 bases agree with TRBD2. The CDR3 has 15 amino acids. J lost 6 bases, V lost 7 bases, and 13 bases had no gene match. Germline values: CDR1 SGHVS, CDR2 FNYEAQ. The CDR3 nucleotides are TGTGCCAGCACACGACGGGACTGGGAGGGGGATACGCAGTATTTT. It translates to CASTRRDWEGDTQYF. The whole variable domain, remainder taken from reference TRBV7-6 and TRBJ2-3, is GAGVSQSPRYKVTKRGQDVALRCDPISGHVSLYWYRQALGQGPEFLTYFNYEAQQDKSGLPNDRFSAERPEGSISTLTIQRTEQRDSAMYRCASTRRDWEGDTQYFGPGTRLTVL.

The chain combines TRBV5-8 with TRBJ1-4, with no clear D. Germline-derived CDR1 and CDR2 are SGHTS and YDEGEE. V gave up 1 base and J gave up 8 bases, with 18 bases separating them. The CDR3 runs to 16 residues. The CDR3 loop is CASSLLTPNSVEKLFF. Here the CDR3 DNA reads TGTGCCAGCAGCTTGCTTACCCCAAACAGTGTCGAAAAACTGTTTTTT.

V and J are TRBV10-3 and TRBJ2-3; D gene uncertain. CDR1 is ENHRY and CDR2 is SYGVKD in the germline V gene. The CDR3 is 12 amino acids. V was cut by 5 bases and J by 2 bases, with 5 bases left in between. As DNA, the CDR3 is TGTGCCATCAGTCCCAACACAGATACGCAGTATTTT. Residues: CAISPNTDTQYF.

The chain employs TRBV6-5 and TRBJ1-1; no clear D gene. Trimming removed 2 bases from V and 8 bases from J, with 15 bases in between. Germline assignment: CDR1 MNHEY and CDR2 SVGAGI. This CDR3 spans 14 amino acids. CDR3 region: CASSYEGSYSEAFF. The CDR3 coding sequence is TGTGCCAGCAGTTACGAGGGAAGCTACAGCGAAGCTTTCTTT.

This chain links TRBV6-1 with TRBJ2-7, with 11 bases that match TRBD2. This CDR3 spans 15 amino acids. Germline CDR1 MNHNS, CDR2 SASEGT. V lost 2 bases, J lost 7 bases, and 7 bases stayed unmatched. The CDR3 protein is CASSEPASGGQEQYF. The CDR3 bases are TGTGCCAGCAGTGAACCCGCTAGCGGGGGGCAAGAGCAGTACTTC.

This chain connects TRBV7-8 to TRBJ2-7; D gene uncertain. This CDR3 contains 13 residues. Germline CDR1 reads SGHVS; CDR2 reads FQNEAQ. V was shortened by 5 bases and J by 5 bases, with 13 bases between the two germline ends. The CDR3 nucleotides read TGTGCCAGCAGCCAACTCTCAGGAAACGAGCAGTACTTC. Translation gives CASSQLSGNEQYF.

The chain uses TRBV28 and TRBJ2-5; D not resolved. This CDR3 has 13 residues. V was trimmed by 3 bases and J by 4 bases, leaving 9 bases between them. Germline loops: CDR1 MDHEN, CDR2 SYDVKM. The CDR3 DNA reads TGTGCCAGCAGTTTTATAGCCCCAGAGACCCAGTACTTC. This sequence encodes CASSFIAPETQYF.

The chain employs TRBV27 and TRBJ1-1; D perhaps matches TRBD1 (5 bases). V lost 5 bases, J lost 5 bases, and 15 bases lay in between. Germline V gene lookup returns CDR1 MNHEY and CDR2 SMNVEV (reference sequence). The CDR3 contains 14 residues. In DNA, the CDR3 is TGTGCCAGCAGTGGAGGGACGTCAGGGACTGAAGCTTTCTTT. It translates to CASSGGTSGTEAFF.

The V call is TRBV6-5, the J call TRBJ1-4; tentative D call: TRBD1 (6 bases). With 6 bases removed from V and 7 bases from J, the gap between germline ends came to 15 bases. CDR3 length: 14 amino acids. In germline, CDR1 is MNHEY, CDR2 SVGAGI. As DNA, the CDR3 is TGTGCCAGCAGCCGGACAGCTGAATTTGAAAAACTGTTTTTT. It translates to CASSRTAEFEKLFF.

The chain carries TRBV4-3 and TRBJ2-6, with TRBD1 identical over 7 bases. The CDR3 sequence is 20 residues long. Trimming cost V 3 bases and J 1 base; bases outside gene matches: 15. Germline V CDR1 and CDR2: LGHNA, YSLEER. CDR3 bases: TGCGCCAGCAGCCATAGCCCACCGGGACAGCGGATTTCTGGGGCCAACGTCCTGACTTTC. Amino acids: CASSHSPPGQRISGANVLTF.

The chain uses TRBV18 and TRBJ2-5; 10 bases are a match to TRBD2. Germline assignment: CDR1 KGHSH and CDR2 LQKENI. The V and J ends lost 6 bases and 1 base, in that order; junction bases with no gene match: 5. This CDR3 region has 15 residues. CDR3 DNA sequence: TGTGCCAGCTCTGTAGGACTAGCGGTCCAAGAGACCCAGTACTTC. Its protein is CASSVGLAVQETQYF.

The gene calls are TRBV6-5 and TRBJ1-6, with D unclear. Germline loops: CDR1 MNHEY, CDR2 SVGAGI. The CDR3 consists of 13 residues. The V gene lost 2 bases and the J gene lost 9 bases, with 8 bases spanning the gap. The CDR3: CASSYSFGSPLHF. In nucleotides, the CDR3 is TGTGCCAGCAGTTACAGCTTCGGTTCACCCCTCCACTTT.

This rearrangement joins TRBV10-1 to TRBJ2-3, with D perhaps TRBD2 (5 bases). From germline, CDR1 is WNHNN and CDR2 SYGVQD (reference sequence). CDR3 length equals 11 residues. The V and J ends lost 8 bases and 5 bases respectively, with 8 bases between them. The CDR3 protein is CASSDLDTQYF. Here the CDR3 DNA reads TGCGCCAGCTCGGACTTAGATACGCAGTATTTT.

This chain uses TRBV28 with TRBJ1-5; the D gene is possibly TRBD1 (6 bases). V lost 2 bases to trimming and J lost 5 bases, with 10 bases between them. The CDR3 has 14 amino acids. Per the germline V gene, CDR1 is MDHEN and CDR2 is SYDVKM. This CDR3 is CASSLVGTYQPQHF. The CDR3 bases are TGTGCCAGCAGTTTAGTAGGGACATATCAGCCCCAGCATTTT.

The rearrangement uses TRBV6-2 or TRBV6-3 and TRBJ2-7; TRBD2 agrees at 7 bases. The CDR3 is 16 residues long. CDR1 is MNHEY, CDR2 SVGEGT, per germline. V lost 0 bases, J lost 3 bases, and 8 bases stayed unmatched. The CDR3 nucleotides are TGTGCCAGCAGTTACTCGAGGGCTAGCGGTGTCTACGAGCAGTACTTC. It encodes CASSYSRASGVYEQYF.

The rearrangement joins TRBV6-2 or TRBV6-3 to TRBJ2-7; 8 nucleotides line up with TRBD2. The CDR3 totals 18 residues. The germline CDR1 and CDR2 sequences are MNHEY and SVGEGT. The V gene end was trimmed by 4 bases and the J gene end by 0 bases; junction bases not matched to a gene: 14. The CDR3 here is CASSSRGSGTVFSYEQYF. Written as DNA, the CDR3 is TGTGCCAGCAGTTCCCGGGGTAGCGGGACGGTCTTCTCCTACGAGCAGTACTTC.

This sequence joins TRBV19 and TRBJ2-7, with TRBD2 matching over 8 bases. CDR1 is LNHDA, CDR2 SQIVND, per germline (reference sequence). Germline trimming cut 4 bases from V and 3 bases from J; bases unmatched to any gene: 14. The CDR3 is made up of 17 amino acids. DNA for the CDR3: TGTGCCAGTAGTACAACGAGCGGGGGACTTTCTTACTACGAGCAGTACTTC. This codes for CASSTTSGGLSYYEQYF.

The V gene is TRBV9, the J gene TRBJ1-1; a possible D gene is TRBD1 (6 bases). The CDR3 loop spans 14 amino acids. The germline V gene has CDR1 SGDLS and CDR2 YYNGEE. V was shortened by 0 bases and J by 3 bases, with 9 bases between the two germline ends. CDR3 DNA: TGTGCCAGCAGCGTAGGAGGGGGGGACACTGAAGCTTTCTTT. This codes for CASSVGGGDTEAFF. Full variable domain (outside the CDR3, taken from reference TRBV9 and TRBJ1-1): DSGVTQTPKHLITATGQRVTLRCSPRSGDLSVYWYQQSLDQGLQFLIQYYNGEERAKGNILERFSAQQFPDLHSELNLSSLELGDSALYFCASSVGGGDTEAFFGQGTRLTVV.

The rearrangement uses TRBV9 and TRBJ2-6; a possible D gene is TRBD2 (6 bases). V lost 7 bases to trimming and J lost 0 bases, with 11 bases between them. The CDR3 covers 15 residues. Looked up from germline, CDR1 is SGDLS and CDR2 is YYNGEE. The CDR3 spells CASALGGSGANVLTF. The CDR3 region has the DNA TGTGCCAGCGCCCTCGGGGGCTCTGGGGCCAACGTCCTGACTTTC.

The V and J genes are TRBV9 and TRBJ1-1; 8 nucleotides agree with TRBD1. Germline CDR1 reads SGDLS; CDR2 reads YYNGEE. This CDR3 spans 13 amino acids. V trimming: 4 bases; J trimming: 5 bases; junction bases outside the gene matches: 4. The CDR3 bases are TGTGCCAGCAGCCCAGGGGGCCGGACTGAAGCTTTCTTT. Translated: CASSPGGRTEAFF.

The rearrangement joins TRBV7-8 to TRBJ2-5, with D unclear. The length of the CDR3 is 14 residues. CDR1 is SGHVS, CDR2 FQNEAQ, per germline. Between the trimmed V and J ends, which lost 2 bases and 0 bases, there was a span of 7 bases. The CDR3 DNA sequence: TGTGCCAGCAGCTTACACAGAAACCAAGAGACCCAGTACTTC. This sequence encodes CASSLHRNQETQYF.

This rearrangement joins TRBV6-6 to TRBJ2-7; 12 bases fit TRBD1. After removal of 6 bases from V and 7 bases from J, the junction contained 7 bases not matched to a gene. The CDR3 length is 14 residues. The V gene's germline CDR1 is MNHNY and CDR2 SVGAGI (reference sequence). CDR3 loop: CASSPGTGGWEQYF. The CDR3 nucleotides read TGTGCCAGCAGCCCCGGGACAGGGGGCTGGGAGCAGTACTTC.

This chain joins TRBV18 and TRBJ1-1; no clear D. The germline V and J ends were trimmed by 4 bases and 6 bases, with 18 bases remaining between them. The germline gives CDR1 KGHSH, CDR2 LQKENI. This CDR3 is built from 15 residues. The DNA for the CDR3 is TGTGCCAGCTCACAACGTACCGGGGTGTCTGCTGAAGCTTTCTTT. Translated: CASSQRTGVSAEAFF.

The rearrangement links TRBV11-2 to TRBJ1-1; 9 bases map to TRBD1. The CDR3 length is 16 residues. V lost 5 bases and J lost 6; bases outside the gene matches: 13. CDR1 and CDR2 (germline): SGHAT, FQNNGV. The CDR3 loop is CASSPTGQGSSAEAFF. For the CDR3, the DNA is TGTGCCAGCAGCCCGACGGGACAGGGCAGTAGCGCTGAAGCTTTCTTT. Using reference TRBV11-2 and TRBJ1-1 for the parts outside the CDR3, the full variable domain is EAGVAQSPRYKIIEKRQSVAFWCNPISGHATLYWYQQILGQGPKLLIQFQNNGVVDDSQLPKDRFSAERLKGVDSTLKIQPAKLEDSAVYLCASSPTGQGSSAEAFFGQGTRLTVV.

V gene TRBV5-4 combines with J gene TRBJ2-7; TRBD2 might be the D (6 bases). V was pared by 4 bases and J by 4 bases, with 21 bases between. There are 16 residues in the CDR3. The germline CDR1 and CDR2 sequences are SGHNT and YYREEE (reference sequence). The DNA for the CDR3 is TGTGCCAGCAGCGGGGTGGCGGGGCCAGGGCCTTACGAGCAGTACTTC. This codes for CASSGVAGPGPYEQYF.

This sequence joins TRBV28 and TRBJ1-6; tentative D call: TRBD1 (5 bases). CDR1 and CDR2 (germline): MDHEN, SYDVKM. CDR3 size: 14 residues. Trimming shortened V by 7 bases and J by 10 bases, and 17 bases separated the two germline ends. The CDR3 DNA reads TGTGCCAGCAAGCCCGGCAGGGAATCCTCACCCCTCCACTTT. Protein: CASKPGRESSPLHF.

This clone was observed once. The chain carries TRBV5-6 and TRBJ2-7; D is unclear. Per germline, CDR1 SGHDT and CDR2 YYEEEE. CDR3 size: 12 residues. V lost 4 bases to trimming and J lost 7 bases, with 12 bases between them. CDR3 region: CASSPGTQEQYF. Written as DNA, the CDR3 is TGTGCCAGCAGCCCAGGAACTCAAGAGCAGTACTTC.

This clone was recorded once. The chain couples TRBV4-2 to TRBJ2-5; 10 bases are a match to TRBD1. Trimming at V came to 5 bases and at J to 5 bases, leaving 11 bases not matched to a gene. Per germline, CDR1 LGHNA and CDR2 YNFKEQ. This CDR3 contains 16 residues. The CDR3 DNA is TGTGCCAGCAGCGGGCTCGGGACAGGGGAAGGGGAGACCCAGTACTTC. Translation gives CASSGLGTGEGETQYF.

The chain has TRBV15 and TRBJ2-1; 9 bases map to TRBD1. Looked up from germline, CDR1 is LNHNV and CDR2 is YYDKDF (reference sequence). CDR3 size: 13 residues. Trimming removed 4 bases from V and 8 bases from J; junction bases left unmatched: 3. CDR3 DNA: TGTGCCACCAGCAACAGGGGGCGGGATGAGCAGTTCTTC. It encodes CATSNRGRDEQFF. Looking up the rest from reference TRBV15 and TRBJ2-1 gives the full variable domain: DAMVIQNPRYQVTQFGKPVTLSCSQTLNHNVMYWYQQKSSQAPKLLFHYYDKDFNNEADTPDNFQSRRPNTSFCFLDIRSPGLGDTAMYLCATSNRGRDEQFFGPGTRLTVL.

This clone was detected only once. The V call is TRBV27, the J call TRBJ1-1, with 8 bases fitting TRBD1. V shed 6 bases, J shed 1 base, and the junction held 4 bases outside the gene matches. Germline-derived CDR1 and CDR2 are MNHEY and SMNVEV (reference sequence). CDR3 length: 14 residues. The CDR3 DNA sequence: TGTGCCAGCAGCCTCGGGACAGGGAACACTGAAGCTTTCTTT. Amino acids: CASSLGTGNTEAFF.